A selection of T cell receptor beta chains follows, all from one sample in a study of blood T cells in healthy people across ages. TCRdb called the 5' RACE reads again in MiXCR, with one record for every CDR3 protein. The sample lists 1.5 million to 2 million distinct CDR3 sequences; 39% were seen once. The specimen was blood. These receptors were obtained from a human donor in good health. Each CDR3 is given with its conserved first and last residue. The order of the fields is D gene, V gene, J gene, clone size, CDR3 DNA, CDR3 protein. The D gene is left open where the match is weak. Rows give clone size only sometimes, using once, few, many, or a class for an expanded clone.

d_call: NA; v_call: TRBV24-1; j_call: TRBJ2-3; clone_size: NA; cdr3_nt: TGTGCCACCAGCTCCAGCCGCAGCACAGATACGCAGTATTTT; cdr3_aa: CATSSSRSTDTQYF
d_call: NA; v_call: TRBV30; j_call: TRBJ2-1; clone_size: NA; cdr3_nt: TGTGCCTGGAGTCCAGGGATAGAGCAGTTCTTC; cdr3_aa: CAWSPGIEQFF
d_call: NA; v_call: TRBV5-6; j_call: TRBJ1-1; clone_size: NA; cdr3_nt: TGTGCCAGCAGTTCAACAGGCCTTAGTAACACTGAAGCTTTCTTT; cdr3_aa: CASSSTGLSNTEAFF
d_call: NA; v_call: TRBV7-9; j_call: TRBJ2-5; clone_size: NA; cdr3_nt: TGTGCCAGCAGCTCAGGGAGTTTCGAGACCCAGTACTTC; cdr3_aa: CASSSGSFETQYF
d_call: NA; v_call: TRBV7-3; j_call: TRBJ1-2; clone_size: NA; cdr3_nt: TGTGCCAGCAGCGCCCCGGGAGCGGGCTACACCTTC; cdr3_aa: CASSAPGAGYTF
d_call: TRBD2; v_call: TRBV12-3/TRBV12-4; j_call: TRBJ2-3; clone_size: NA; cdr3_nt: TGTGCCAGCAGTTTAGGAACTAGCGGAGTCAGCACAGATACGCAGTATTTT; cdr3_aa: CASSLGTSGVSTDTQYF
d_call: TRBD2; v_call: TRBV4-1; j_call: TRBJ2-5; clone_size: few; cdr3_nt: TGCGCCAGCAGCCAAGTCGGATTAGCGGGCCAAGAGACCCAGTACTTC; cdr3_aa: CASSQVGLAGQETQYF
d_call: NA; v_call: TRBV7-9; j_call: TRBJ2-7; clone_size: NA; cdr3_nt: TGTGCCAGCAGCTCGGCGGTTTGGCCGGCTTACGAGCAGTACTTC; cdr3_aa: CASSSAVWPAYEQYF
d_call: NA; v_call: TRBV6-2/TRBV6-3; j_call: TRBJ2-2; clone_size: NA; cdr3_nt: TGTGCCAGCAGTTACTGGATGGGCACCGGGGAGCTGTTTTTT; cdr3_aa: CASSYWMGTGELFF
d_call: NA; v_call: TRBV6-5; j_call: TRBJ2-1; clone_size: few; cdr3_nt: TGTGCCAGCAGTCCTACCGTGATCGCGCAGTTCTTC; cdr3_aa: CASSPTVIAQFF
d_call: NA; v_call: TRBV29-1; j_call: TRBJ1-5; clone_size: few; cdr3_nt: TGCAGCGTTTGGGCCAGGGGTCAGCCCCAGCATTTT; cdr3_aa: CSVWARGQPQHF
d_call: TRBD1; v_call: TRBV20-1; j_call: TRBJ1-4; clone_size: many; cdr3_nt: TGCAGTGCTTCGGTCAGGACAGGGAAAGAAAAACTGTTTTTT; cdr3_aa: CSASVRTGKEKLFF
d_call: NA; v_call: TRBV7-2; j_call: TRBJ2-7; clone_size: NA; cdr3_nt: TGTGCCAGCAGCTCCTCCCCCGGATCCTGCGAGCAGTACTTC; cdr3_aa: CASSSSPGSCEQYF
d_call: NA; v_call: TRBV27; j_call: TRBJ2-1; clone_size: few; cdr3_nt: TGTGCCAGCAGCCCAACCAGGGGAAGGCGAAACAATGAGCAGTTCTTC; cdr3_aa: CASSPTRGRRNNEQFF
d_call: NA; v_call: TRBV6-2/TRBV6-3; j_call: TRBJ1-6; clone_size: NA; cdr3_nt: TGTGCCAGCAGTTACCGGCCGGAGAATAATTCATCCCTCCACTTT; cdr3_aa: CASSYRPENNSSLHF
d_call: TRBD2; v_call: TRBV12-3/TRBV12-4; j_call: TRBJ2-1; clone_size: many; cdr3_nt: TGTGCCAGCAGTTCCCCCGGGGGGAGCTCCTACAATGAGCAGTTCTTC; cdr3_aa: CASSSPGGSSYNEQFF
d_call: NA; v_call: TRBV14; j_call: TRBJ2-5; clone_size: many; cdr3_nt: TGTGCCAGCGGAAGGGGCCAAGAGACCCAGTACTTC; cdr3_aa: CASGRGQETQYF
d_call: NA; v_call: TRBV3-1; j_call: TRBJ2-7; clone_size: NA; cdr3_nt: TGTGCCAGCAGCGCCTGGCAGTACGAGCAGTACTTC; cdr3_aa: CASSAWQYEQYF
d_call: TRBD1; v_call: TRBV2; j_call: TRBJ2-3; clone_size: NA; cdr3_nt: TGTGCCAGCAGAACCGGGACAGGGGCAGATACGCAGTATTTT; cdr3_aa: CASRTGTGADTQYF
d_call: TRBD1; v_call: TRBV15; j_call: TRBJ2-1; clone_size: few; cdr3_nt: TGTGCCTCTTCCGACAGGGGGCACTTCAATGAGCAGTTCTTC; cdr3_aa: CASSDRGHFNEQFF
d_call: TRBD1; v_call: TRBV7-9; j_call: TRBJ2-7; clone_size: many; cdr3_nt: TGTGCCAGCAGCTTGGCAGACAGGGGCGAGCAGTACTTC; cdr3_aa: CASSLADRGEQYF
d_call: NA; v_call: TRBV11-3; j_call: TRBJ2-1; clone_size: NA; cdr3_nt: TGTGCCAGCAGCTACAGAGAGAGCCCCTACAATGAGCAGTTCTTC; cdr3_aa: CASSYRESPYNEQFF
d_call: NA; v_call: TRBV20-1; j_call: TRBJ1-5; clone_size: NA; cdr3_nt: TGCAGTGCTAGAGCCTTCCCGGGGACTTCCAAACAGCCCCAGCATTTT; cdr3_aa: CSARAFPGTSKQPQHF
d_call: NA; v_call: TRBV7-9; j_call: TRBJ2-7; clone_size: NA; cdr3_nt: TGTGCCAGCAGCTTAGAGATCCCCCACGAGCAGTACTTC; cdr3_aa: CASSLEIPHEQYF
d_call: TRBD2; v_call: TRBV12-3/TRBV12-4; j_call: TRBJ2-5; clone_size: many; cdr3_nt: TGTGCCAGCAGTTTGAGCGGGGGCCGGGAGACCCAGTACTTC; cdr3_aa: CASSLSGGRETQYF
d_call: TRBD2; v_call: TRBV4-1; j_call: TRBJ2-1; clone_size: NA; cdr3_nt: TGCGCCAGCAGCCAACCACTAGCGGGGAGCTACAATGAGCAGTTCTTC; cdr3_aa: CASSQPLAGSYNEQFF
d_call: TRBD1; v_call: TRBV9; j_call: TRBJ2-7; clone_size: NA; cdr3_nt: TGTGCCAGCAGCGTAGCGGACAGGGAAGACGAGCAGTACTTC; cdr3_aa: CASSVADREDEQYF
d_call: NA; v_call: TRBV20-1; j_call: TRBJ2-7; clone_size: NA; cdr3_nt: TGCAGTGCCAAATTTGTTCGGGCCTACGAGCAGTACTTC; cdr3_aa: CSAKFVRAYEQYF
d_call: TRBD1; v_call: TRBV12-3/TRBV12-4; j_call: TRBJ2-5; clone_size: NA; cdr3_nt: TGTGCCAGCAGTTTCATCCCGGGACAGGGCCTAGAGACCCAGTACTTC; cdr3_aa: CASSFIPGQGLETQYF
d_call: NA; v_call: TRBV20-1; j_call: TRBJ2-1; clone_size: NA; cdr3_nt: TGCAGTGCTTTGCGGGTCAATGAGCAGTTCTTC; cdr3_aa: CSALRVNEQFF
d_call: NA; v_call: TRBV4-2; j_call: TRBJ2-5; clone_size: NA; cdr3_nt: TGTGCCAGCAGCCAAGTTAAGAGGTATAGGGAGACCCAGTACTTC; cdr3_aa: CASSQVKRYRETQYF
d_call: TRBD2; v_call: TRBV29-1; j_call: TRBJ2-3; clone_size: NA; cdr3_nt: TGCAGCGGCAGAATTGGGACTAGCGGGGCCACAGATACGCAGTATTTT; cdr3_aa: CSGRIGTSGATDTQYF
d_call: TRBD1; v_call: TRBV7-2; j_call: TRBJ1-2; clone_size: few; cdr3_nt: TGTGCCAGCAGCTGGGACAGGGTCCCCTATGGCTACACCTTC; cdr3_aa: CASSWDRVPYGYTF
d_call: TRBD1; v_call: TRBV7-6; j_call: TRBJ2-5; clone_size: few; cdr3_nt: TGTGCCAGCAGCTCCGGGACAGGGTTCCAAGAGACCCAGTACTTC; cdr3_aa: CASSSGTGFQETQYF
d_call: NA; v_call: TRBV7-9; j_call: TRBJ1-1; clone_size: NA; cdr3_nt: TGTGCCAGCAGCCCCATCTGGAGGGACACTGAAGCTTTCTTT; cdr3_aa: CASSPIWRDTEAFF
d_call: NA; v_call: TRBV6-6; j_call: TRBJ1-5; clone_size: NA; cdr3_nt: TGTGCCAGCAGTTACGCCCCAACGTCTAGGGTTGCACAGCCCCAGCATTTT; cdr3_aa: CASSYAPTSRVAQPQHF
d_call: NA; v_call: TRBV5-5; j_call: TRBJ2-1; clone_size: NA; cdr3_nt: TGTGCCAGCATCCCGCGGGGGACAACATACAATGAGCAGTTCTTC; cdr3_aa: CASIPRGTTYNEQFF
d_call: TRBD1; v_call: TRBV29-1; j_call: TRBJ2-3; clone_size: few; cdr3_nt: TGCAGCGTAGGGACAGCGACCGATTATTCAGATACGCAGTATTTT; cdr3_aa: CSVGTATDYSDTQYF
d_call: NA; v_call: TRBV29-1; j_call: TRBJ2-5; clone_size: NA; cdr3_nt: TGCAGCGTCACCCGGGGACAGGGCGGGGGGGAGACCCAGTACTTC; cdr3_aa: CSVTRGQGGGETQYF
d_call: NA; v_call: TRBV7-2; j_call: TRBJ2-5; clone_size: NA; cdr3_nt: TGTGCCAGCAGACGTAGCGAGGACTGGAACCAAGAGACCCAGTACTTC; cdr3_aa: CASRRSEDWNQETQYF
d_call: NA; v_call: TRBV7-2; j_call: TRBJ2-1; clone_size: NA; cdr3_nt: TGTGCCAGCAGGAGTACGGGGTCGACGGGGCAGTTCTTC; cdr3_aa: CASRSTGSTGQFF
d_call: NA; v_call: TRBV5-1; j_call: TRBJ1-2; clone_size: NA; cdr3_nt: TGCGCCAGCAGCTTGGGAGAGACAGGCTACACCTTC; cdr3_aa: CASSLGETGYTF
d_call: TRBD2; v_call: TRBV20-1; j_call: TRBJ2-3; clone_size: NA; cdr3_nt: TGCAGTGCTAGAGGCTTTCGGGCTAGCGGGGGGGTCACAGATACGCAGTATTTT; cdr3_aa: CSARGFRASGGVTDTQYF
d_call: TRBD1; v_call: TRBV27; j_call: TRBJ1-2; clone_size: NA; cdr3_nt: TGTGCCAGCAGTCAACGCACCGGGACAGGGGGAGAGAATGGCTACACCTTC; cdr3_aa: CASSQRTGTGGENGYTF
d_call: TRBD2; v_call: TRBV6-2/TRBV6-3; j_call: TRBJ2-7; clone_size: few; cdr3_nt: TGTGCCAGCAGTCGGACTAGCGGGGGGCCCTCCTACGAGCAGTACTTC; cdr3_aa: CASSRTSGGPSYEQYF
d_call: NA; v_call: TRBV6-2/TRBV6-3; j_call: TRBJ1-2; clone_size: NA; cdr3_nt: TGTGCCAGCAGTTACACTTCTAATGGCTACACCTTC; cdr3_aa: CASSYTSNGYTF
d_call: TRBD2; v_call: TRBV29-1; j_call: TRBJ2-7; clone_size: NA; cdr3_nt: TGCAGCGTTGTCGGCGGGGGAAGCTCCTACGAGCAGTACTTC; cdr3_aa: CSVVGGGSSYEQYF
d_call: TRBD1; v_call: TRBV9; j_call: TRBJ1-2; clone_size: NA; cdr3_nt: TGTGCCAGCAGCGGGGGACAGGCGCCCTACTATGGCTACACCTTC; cdr3_aa: CASSGGQAPYYGYTF
d_call: NA; v_call: TRBV3-1; j_call: TRBJ2-5; clone_size: NA; cdr3_nt: TGTGCCAGCAGCCAATCACGTGACTTACAAGAGACCCAGTACTTC; cdr3_aa: CASSQSRDLQETQYF
d_call: TRBD1; v_call: TRBV12-3/TRBV12-4; j_call: TRBJ1-6; clone_size: few; cdr3_nt: TGTGCCAGCAGCCCGACAGGGAAGAGGAATTCACCCCTCCACTTT; cdr3_aa: CASSPTGKRNSPLHF
d_call: NA; v_call: TRBV6-6; j_call: TRBJ2-2; clone_size: few; cdr3_nt: TGTGCCAGCAGTTACGGGCTTCCGGTCGGGACAAGGACCGGGGAGCTGTTTTTT; cdr3_aa: CASSYGLPVGTRTGELFF